The 21 T cell receptor beta chains presented below share a single source sample, sequenced in a study of blood T cell repertoires in COVID-19. The data were produced by immunoSEQ multiplex PCR, yet TCRdb's version contains in-frame clones alone and is incomplete. The sample lists about 160,000 clones, over 80% occurring once. The sequenced sample consisted of peripheral blood. These receptors were collected from a woman aged 55-70 years with acute or convalescent COVID-19.

The chain couples TRBV2 to TRBJ1-5; 7 positions match TRBD1. This CDR3 is built from 13 residues. Germline CDR1 and CDR2: SNHLY and FYNNEI. The ends lost 6 bases at V and 5 bases at J; junction bases unmatched: 4. CDR3 DNA: TGTGCCAGCAGCCGACAGGGATATCAGCCCCAGCATTTT. As protein: CASSRQGYQPQHF.

The genes are TRBV23-1 and TRBJ2-7, with 7 bases identical to TRBD1. TRBV23-1 is an ORF; its function is uncertain. CDR3 length: 17 amino acids. Trimming removed 1 base from V and 4 bases from J; junction bases left unmatched: 13. Written as DNA, the CDR3 is TGCGCCAGCAGTCAATTCCGTCGGGCAGGGGGTAGGTACGAGCAGTACTTC. Translated: CASSQFRRAGGRYEQYF.

This clone was detected a few times. This rearrangement joins TRBV9 to TRBJ1-3; D may be TRBD1 (6 bases). Germline V gene data show CDR1 as SGDLS and CDR2 as YYNGEE. The CDR3 is 13 amino acids. The V and J ends lost 0 bases and 11 bases respectively, with 12 bases between them. The CDR3 coding sequence is TGTGCCAGCAGCGTAGGGACAGCCTTCCCCATATATTTT. This translates into CASSVGTAFPIYF.

The chain has TRBV9 and TRBJ2-7; D is possibly TRBD1 (5 bases). V was pared by 2 bases and J by 5 bases, with 11 bases between. This CDR3 comprises 13 residues. Per germline, CDR1 SGDLS and CDR2 YYNGEE. CDR3 DNA sequence: TGTGCCAGCAGCGTGGGGCTCGAGAACGAGCAGTACTTC. Protein product: CASSVGLENEQYF.

The chain has TRBV5-4 and TRBJ2-3, with 8 bases matching TRBD1. This CDR3 spans 15 amino acids. Losses at the gene ends were 3 bases for V and 2 bases for J; bases not matched to a gene: 5. Germline lookup yields CDR1 SGHNT and CDR2 YYREEE (reference sequence). The CDR3 sequence: CASSSGQGHTDTQYF. The CDR3 DNA reads as TGTGCCAGCAGCTCCGGACAGGGACACACAGATACGCAGTATTTT. Full variable domain (rest looked up from reference TRBV5-4 and TRBJ2-3): ETGVTQSPTHLIKTRGQQVTLRCSSQSGHNTVSWYQQALGQGPQFIFQYYREEENGRGNFPPRFSGLQFPNYSSELNVNALELDDSALYLCASSSGQGHTDTQYFGPGTRLTVL.

This chain links TRBV6-1 with TRBJ1-4; unclear D gene. Trimming removed 1 base from V and 3 bases from J, with 9 bases in between. Germline loops: CDR1 MNHNS, CDR2 SASEGT. The CDR3 runs 15 residues. CDR3 residues: CASSEVRLANEKLFF. The CDR3 DNA is TGTGCCAGCAGTGAAGTCCGGTTGGCTAATGAAAAACTGTTTTTT.

This clone was counted once. The chain couples TRBV7-9 to TRBJ2-5, with 8 bases lining up with TRBD1. CDR1 and CDR2 from the germline V gene are SEHNR and FQNEAQ (reference sequence). V lost 5 bases and J lost 1; bases outside the gene matches: 9. This CDR3 region has 16 residues. The CDR3 sequence is CASSLGTGNFQETQYF. The CDR3 bases are TGTGCCAGCAGCCTCGGGACAGGCAATTTCCAAGAGACCCAGTACTTC.

This chain links TRBV5-1 with TRBJ2-7; 8 nucleotides agree with TRBD1. This CDR3 is 14 amino acids long. Germline CDR1 SGHRS, CDR2 YFSETQ. Trimming cost V 1 base and J 2 bases; bases outside gene matches: 2. CDR3 coding DNA: TGCGCCAGCAGCTTGCGGACAGGGACCTACGAGCAGTACTTC. It codes for CASSLRTGTYEQYF.

The chain has TRBV7-8 and TRBJ1-6; perhaps TRBD1 as D (5 bases). This CDR3 comprises 14 residues. V lost 5 bases, J lost 9 bases, and 14 bases lay in between. Germline V gene sequence: CDR1 SGHVS, CDR2 FQNEAQ. In nucleotides, the CDR3 is TGTGCCAGCAGCCCCGCGGGGGATACTTCACCCCTCCACTTT. Residues: CASSPAGDTSPLHF.

The genes are TRBV28 and TRBJ2-5, with 8 nucleotides matching TRBD1. Germline lookup yields CDR1 MDHEN and CDR2 SYDVKM. The V segment lost 5 bases and the J segment 2 bases; nucleotides outside the gene matches: 7. The CDR3 is 15 amino acids. The CDR3 DNA reads TGTGCCAGCAGTCGTACAGGGGGTCATCAAGAGACCCAGTACTTC. It codes for CASSRTGGHQETQYF.

The rearrangement links TRBV5-1 to TRBJ2-1; a possible D gene is TRBD2 (6 bases). CDR1 is SGHRS and CDR2 is YFSETQ in the germline V gene. The V end lost 3 bases, the J end lost 0 bases, and 10 bases lay between the germline ends. There are 15 residues in the CDR3. The CDR3 loop is CASSSGTFSYNEQFF. The CDR3 nucleotides are TGCGCCAGCAGCTCAGGGACTTTCTCCTACAATGAGCAGTTCTTC.

The chain links TRBV6-5 to TRBJ1-6; 7 positions match TRBD1. V dropped 8 bases and J dropped 5; count of bases not matched to a gene: 9. CDR1 and CDR2 (germline): MNHEY, SVGAGI. The CDR3 runs 15 residues. The CDR3 DNA is TGTGCCAGCTGCCCCGAGGGGACAGATAATTCACCCCTCCACTTT. It is translated as CASCPEGTDNSPLHF.

This clone appeared a single time. This CDR3 is also generated by other DNA sequences in the sample. The J gene is TRBJ1-6, the V gene TRBV18; D remains unclear. CDR3 size: 13 residues. Deletions cut 2 bases from V and 8 bases from J, with 7 bases between. Germline CDR1 KGHSH, CDR2 LQKENI. CDR3 sequence (DNA): TGTGCCAGCTCACCAGCCGGGGATTCACCCCTCCACTTT. Amino acids: CASSPAGDSPLHF.

This chain links TRBV6-5 with TRBJ2-7; weak D call: TRBD1 (5 bases). V was shortened by 0 bases and J by 0 bases, with 12 bases between the two germline ends. This CDR3 has 16 residues. Germline-derived CDR1 and CDR2 are MNHEY and SVGAGI. The CDR3 sequence is CASSYSTREVSYEQYF. The CDR3 DNA sequence: TGTGCCAGCAGTTACTCGACCAGGGAAGTCTCCTACGAGCAGTACTTC.

This CDR3 is CASTTGTAYEQYF. The DNA for the CDR3 is TGTGCCAGCACCACCGGGACAGCCTACGAGCAGTACTTC. The chain combines TRBV6-5 with TRBJ2-7; TRBD1 matches at 7 bases. V gave up 7 bases and J gave up 2 bases; unmatched junction bases: 5. The CDR3 totals 13 residues. CDR1 MNHEY and CDR2 SVGAGI come from the germline V gene.

The chain links TRBV7-2 to TRBJ1-6, with D unclear. Germline CDR1 reads SGHTA; CDR2 reads FQGNSA. Trimming left V 1 base short and J 9 bases short, with 10 bases between. This CDR3 is built from 14 residues. In DNA, the CDR3 is TGTGCCAGCAGCTTAGTGATCTACAGTTCACCCCTCCACTTT. This gives the protein CASSLVIYSSPLHF. The entire variable domain, with the rest obtained from reference TRBV7-2 and TRBJ1-6, is as follows: GAGVSQSPSNKVTEKGKDVELRCDPISGHTALYWYRQSLGQGLEFLIYFQGNSAPDKSGLPSDRFSAERTGGSVSTLTIQRTQQEDSAVYLCASSLVIYSSPLHFGNGTRLTVT.

The chain joins TRBV10-3 to TRBJ1-5; D is undetermined. There are 15 residues in the CDR3. Germline V CDR1 and CDR2: ENHRY, SYGVKD. V was trimmed by 0 bases and J by 0 bases, leaving 6 bases between them. The CDR3 region is CAISESALSNQPQHF. CDR3 coding DNA: TGTGCCATCAGTGAGTCAGCACTTAGCAATCAGCCCCAGCATTTT.

This rearrangement joins TRBV6-2 or TRBV6-3 to TRBJ1-6; TRBD1 matches 8 bases. Looked up from germline, CDR1 is MNHEY and CDR2 is SVGEGT. This CDR3 is 15 amino acids long. The junction had 5 bases not matched to a gene; V was cut back by 5 bases and J by 5 bases. The CDR3 bases are TGTGCCAGCAGTCTGACAGGGGTGGATAATTCACCCCTCCACTTT. It translates to CASSLTGVDNSPLHF.

This clone was recorded once. The rearrangement joins TRBV19 to TRBJ2-7; 7 bases are shared with TRBD1. CDR1 and CDR2 (germline): LNHDA, SQIVND (reference sequence). V lost 6 bases, J lost 3 bases, and 8 bases stayed unmatched. The CDR3 loop spans 14 amino acids. The DNA of the CDR3 is TGTGCCAGTAGCCAAAACAGGGGTCTCTACGAGCAGTACTTC. Its translation: CASSQNRGLYEQYF.

This chain uses TRBV6-5 with TRBJ2-7; TRBD2 is a possible D gene (5 bases). The length of the CDR3 is 14 residues. The V gene's germline CDR1 is MNHEY and CDR2 SVGAGI. V was cut by 7 bases and J by 1 base, with 14 bases left in between. The CDR3 bases are TGTGCCAGCAATCTGTTGAGCGGATCCTACGAGCAGTACTTC. Its protein is CASNLLSGSYEQYF.

The CDR3 DNA sequence: TGTGCCAGCACCGCGAGGGGGAGTTCACCCCTCCACTTT. Translating it yields CASTARGSSPLHF. The rearrangement links TRBV6-5 to TRBJ1-6; perhaps TRBD1 as D (6 bases). Germline V gives CDR1 MNHEY, CDR2 SVGAGI. The CDR3 has 13 residues. V was pared by 7 bases and J by 9 bases, with 13 bases between.